Listed here is a single TCR beta chain. The germline gives CDR1 SGHRS, CDR2 YFSETQ. The CDR3 contains 16 residues. Trimming cost V 4 bases and J 4 bases, with 17 bases left between them. This sample stems from a study of blood T cell repertoires in COVID-19. Using immunoSEQ multiplex PCR, the repertoire was profiled, and TCRdb retains in-frame clones only, with some absent. The sample contains 150,000 or so clones, approximately 87% of which appear only once. Enrollees, roughly 18 to 95 years old, lived in 24 US areas. Participant-reported clinical history was the basis for cohort assignment. The sequence was collected from a woman between 45 and 65 years old who had recovered from COVID-19. The chain employs TRBV5-1 and TRBJ2-2; TRBD1 might be the D (6 bases). Sequences were obtained from PBMCs or T cells enriched from blood (not recorded which). CDR3 nucleotides: TGCGCCAGCAGCGCAGGGACAATGTGGGTCACCGGGGAGCTGTTTTTT. It is translated as CASSAGTMWVTGELFF.